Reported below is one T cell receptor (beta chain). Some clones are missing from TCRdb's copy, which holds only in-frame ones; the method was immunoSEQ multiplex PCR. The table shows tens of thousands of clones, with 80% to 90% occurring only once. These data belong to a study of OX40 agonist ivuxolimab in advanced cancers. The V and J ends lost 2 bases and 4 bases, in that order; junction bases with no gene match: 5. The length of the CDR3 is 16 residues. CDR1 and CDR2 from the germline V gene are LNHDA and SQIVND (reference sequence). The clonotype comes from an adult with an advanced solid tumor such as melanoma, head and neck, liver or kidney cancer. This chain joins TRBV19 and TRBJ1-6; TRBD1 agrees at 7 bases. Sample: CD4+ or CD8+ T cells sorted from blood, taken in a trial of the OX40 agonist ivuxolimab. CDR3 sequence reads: CASSITGQLYNSPLHF. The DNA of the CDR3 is TGTGCCAGTAGTATAACGGGACAGCTATATAATTCACCCCTCCACTTT.